This T cell receptor (beta chain) was identified during a study of blood T cells in healthy people across ages. The use of a sample-barcoded 5' primer and a J-beta primer mix characterized a second PCR of 7 to 11 cycles. From the 5' RACE reads, TCRdb called clonotypes with MiXCR, one entry per CDR3 protein. The top ten hold more than 6% of the sample, which has over a million distinct CDR3 sequences, 59% seen once. Every donor gave about 9 milliliters of peripheral blood. This clonotype was counted between two and nine times. There are 15 residues in the CDR3. Germline trimming cut 6 bases from V and 10 bases from J; bases unmatched to any gene: 14. CDR1 is ENHRY, CDR2 SYGVKD, per germline.

V gene TRBV10-3 combines with J gene TRBJ2-1; 8 bases agree with TRBD2. Sequencing was performed on blood. The receptor was derived from a man aged 18 to 30 in good health. CDR3 in DNA: TGTGCCATCAGGCCCGGGGGGGCGCTGGTCGGCGAGCAGTTCTTC. This gives the protein CAIRPGGALVGEQFF.